This T cell receptor beta chain appears in the sequencing data of a study of cytomegalovirus exposure and HLA in healthy donors (dated by TCRdb to the late 2010s). Notes on the research overall: An earlier analysis of around 600 of the donors reported 250 to 300 Gb of sequence data and roughly 100 million unique TCR beta sequences from some 180 million T cells. An early release covering about 600 HLA-typed donors comprised about 290 gigabases of sequencing data and some 79 million unique TCR sequences. To study patterns of TCR occurrence, a later analysis re-analyzed previously published TCR beta repertoires from around 700 donors and added high-resolution HLA genotyping. All discovery cohort repertoires had been generated on a single sequencing platform. Among the roughly 430 genotyped donors, around 81% belonged to the genetic ancestry cluster associated with self-reported Caucasian donors. Donor age, sex, ethnicity and CMV serostatus were compiled alongside the repertoire data. High-throughput TCR immunosequencing, statistical association of individual TCRs with disease status, and machine learning were combined to predict cytomegalovirus infection status. Besides the first cohort of more than 650 subjects, a separate validation cohort made up of over 100 different subjects was used. Among about 400 genotyped donors of the cohort, an average of around 240,000 unique TCR beta nucleotide sequences was sequenced per donor, of which roughly 17% were non-productive. Using immunosequencing, the study profiled T cell repertoires from around 670 subjects and related those repertoires to cytomegalovirus serostatus. In a later genetic analysis, genome-wide SNP genotypes for about three fifths of the 666 donors were used, and that subset was treated as a discovery cohort. HLA typing covered class I and class II loci at four-digit resolution. Because of strong linkage in the cohort, roughly five DR-DQ haplotypes were treated as single units for association and clustering. Typing coverage differed by locus: A, B, C, DRB1 and DQB1 were typed in about 629-640 donors, DQA1 in 500 to 550, DPA1 in nearly 610, and DPB1 in just under 480. Rather than drawing on any new phenotypic data, the later analysis identified candidate immune exposures from TCR beta sequences and the way those sequences occurred across donors. An earlier analysis of several hundred of the donors applied high-throughput TCR beta sequencing to assess whether each TCR beta V gene segment acted as functional or pseudogenic. The aim of the study was to test whether cataloging public T cell receptors could identify signatures of past pathogen exposure.

V trim: 9 bases; J trim: 3 bases; unmatched bases: 6. The CDR3 has 13 amino acids, counting the end cysteine and phenylalanine. The DNA shown is the 39-base CDR3, in frame from base 1. CDR1 SEHNR and CDR2 FQNEAQ are derived from the germline V gene (reference sequence). Study-level results and caveats: A further reported finding was that TCR beta sequences accurately predicted the HLA-A and HLA-B alleles for most subjects in the first cohort. In vitro tests confirmed that a few of the cytomegalovirus-associated TCR beta chains recognize cytomegalovirus antigens. The 87-base-pair reads could not distinguish some IMGT-functional V segments, including TRBV6-2 and TRBV6-3, so those segments were excluded. When HLA alleles, especially DR and DQ, strongly co-occurred, TCR associations were difficult to assign to individual alleles. Linkage disequilibrium might explain the correlated functional status among segregating V segments, but an unknown experimental factor could not be ruled out. According to the authors, the approach could potentially be generalized to other disease states and immunological phenotypes. The only immune exposure information available for the cohort was CMV serostatus. The earlier analysis of fewer than 750 of the donors excluded fewer than 20 rarely observed V segments, including chromosome 9 orphons, because counts were too low. Presence/absence analyses assumed roughly uniform sequencing depth across donors, an assumption that may not hold. Because some donors lacked HLA typing at each locus, the association tests relied only on the typed subset. In this cohort, only TCR beta chains were sequenced, and detectable features were limited by the absence of alpha or paired-chain data. The classifier was reported to diagnose cytomegalovirus status with high specificity and sensitivity in both the original cohort and the validation cohort. Compared with equally common non-associated chains, HLA-associated TCR beta chains in a later analysis were more clonally expanded and had lower generation probabilities. A later analysis reported that several top co-occurrence clusters appeared linked to parvovirus B19, influenza, CMV and Epstein-Barr virus. A later genetic analysis reported fewer N-insertions in productive TCRs among donors in an Asian-associated ancestry cluster than the roughly 620-donor mean. A cluster of highly shared sequence variants was judged likely to be a technical artifact of the sequencing pipeline. The study gave a list of 150 to 200 TCR beta chains associated with cytomegalovirus. V-gene and J-gene trimming of TCR beta chains was associated with a missense DCLRE1C variant in a later genetic analysis, and the association was replicated in an independent cohort. An earlier analysis of around 600 of the donors showed that most TCR beta V segments appeared in productive rearrangements either about 87% or about 30% of the time, which broadly matched IMGT annotations. Most TCR sequences were observed very rarely across donors, whereas some public TCRs were present in many individuals. According to a later analysis, TCR association rates differed among HLA loci, with DRB1 alleles showing the most associated TCRs and HLA-C alleles showing the fewest. Specific HLA alleles were associated with 15,000 to 20,000 TCR beta sequences at a false discovery rate of 0.05 in a later analysis. A later analysis found that most CMV-associated TCR beta chains appeared HLA-restricted, with HLA associations seemingly driven largely by CMV exposure.

Receptor libraries were prepared by the immunoSEQ multiplex PCR assay. The multiplex PCR relied on a mix of 60 forward primers for TCR Vbeta segments and 13 reverse primers for TCR Jbeta segments. The CDR3 region of rearranged TCR beta genes was amplified from genomic DNA with a multiplex PCR assay. The Illumina HiSeq System was used to sequence the amplified TCR beta libraries as 87-base-pair reads. Turning to the authors' computational methods: In a later analysis, some 80 million unique TCR beta chains were counted across the 690 or so repertoires, and roughly 10 million of these chains were shared by at least two donors. Raw reads were error-corrected and collapsed into unique sequences by a nearest-neighbor algorithm in which closely related sequences were merged to remove PCR and sequencing errors. To assign V, D and J gene segments, CDR3 sequences were aligned to IMGT reference sequences. Each retained sequence needed at least a six-nucleotide match to both a V gene segment and a J gene segment. A rearrangement was called productive if the CDR3 had no stop codons and remained in frame with V and J, and every other rearrangement was called non-productive. Following IMGT convention, CDR3 was defined as the stretch from the second conserved V-encoded cysteine to the conserved J-encoded phenylalanine. Sequences without an unambiguous match to a single V gene segment were excluded from the earlier analysis of several hundred of the donors. In an earlier analysis of roughly 500 of the donors, V segments were called functional above 56.7% productive rearrangements and were called segregating when the between-donor standard deviation exceeded 5%. A statistical classification framework was built for diagnosing cytomegalovirus status from the catalog of TCR beta chain sequences. V and J gene assignment, in a later analysis, came from comparing TCR nucleotide sequences with IMGT/GENE-DB human TR gene sequences. A later analysis assigned CDR3 sequences and most-parsimonious VDJ recombination scenarios with the TCRdist pipeline. In a later analysis, every TCR beta chain was defined by the combination of its CDR3 amino acid sequence and its V-gene family, and reads without a unique V-gene family were dropped. To address suspected cross-contamination and a sequencing artifact, a later analysis removed 592 highly shared, low-generation-probability nucleotide sequences. In a later analysis, a clonal expansion index for each public chain was calculated from normalized within-repertoire ranks of inferred template counts. A later analysis computed generation probabilities with a VDJ recombination model fitted to out-of-frame rearrangements, and checked the results against IGoR. In a later analysis, TCR-TCR, TCR-HLA and TCR-CMV co-occurrence was scored with hypergeometric tests, and a repertoire-size bias correction was applied to TCR pairs. To estimate false discovery rates, a later analysis permuted the HLA or CMV assignments 20 times. In a later analysis, co-occurring TCRs were grouped using DBSCAN, with TCRdist sequence similarity added in when clustering inside HLA-allele-positive subsets. For co-occurrence clustering, repertoires with fewer than 30,000 or more than 120,000 public chains were excluded, along with roughly 5 repertoires with anomalous nucleotide sharing. TCRdb provides this immuneACCESS table in a form limited to in-frame rearrangements. Some clones are lacking; in checked studies, under half of them reflect an unresolved V gene, and why the rest are absent is not known. The V and J calls and clone size come from that table; D and trimming were worked out from the DNA. A total of over 100,000 clones appear in this sample, roughly 79% of them only once. More than 2% of the sample goes to the ten largest clones.

The cohort was made up of 650 to 700 healthy bone marrow donors. At the time of sampling, all cohort members were nominally healthy, though unrecorded immune exposures were likely present. The donor tested CMV seronegative, placing the donor among the 350 to 400 seronegative members of the cohort. A peripheral blood sample was provided by each donor, and peripheral blood mononuclear cells were used for TCR beta sequencing. Genomic DNA extraction from the blood cell samples was performed with the Qiagen DNeasy Blood Extraction Kit. As concerns this clone: Its antigen is currently not known. Base quality data are lacking; no much larger clone is found one base away.

This sequence uses TRBV7-9 and TRBJ2-7, with TRBD2 matching 9 junction bases. This sequence originates from a woman under 40 in good health and CMV-seronegative. Sequencing used PBMCs. CDR3 sequence: CASVASGNYEQYF. Here is the DNA: TGTGCCAGTGTGGCTAGCGGGAACTACGAGCAGTACTTC.